These 30 T cell receptor beta chains originate from one sample sequenced in a study of blood T cell repertoires in COVID-19. Clones were read by immunoSEQ multiplex PCR, and TCRdb kept only the in-frame ones, dropping some. The data show a few hundred thousand clones, with around 84% seen just once and around 4.2% held by the top ten. The specimen was peripheral blood. These receptors all stem from a man in his sixties with acute or convalescent COVID-19.

The chain joins TRBV6-2 or TRBV6-3 to TRBJ2-3; TRBD2 aligns across 11 bases. Unmatched junction bases numbered 9, after V lost 5 bases and J lost 2 bases. This CDR3 contains 17 residues. Germline CDR1 and CDR2: MNHEY and SVGEGT. In nucleotides, the CDR3 is TGTGCCAGCAGTACGGGCCTACTAGCGGGAGCCACAGATACGCAGTATTTT. It specifies CASSTGLLAGATDTQYF.

The chain couples TRBV4-3 to TRBJ2-7; 8 bases fit TRBD2. The germline V gene encodes CDR1 LGHNA and CDR2 YSLEER. Germline trimming cut 2 bases from V and 2 bases from J; bases unmatched to any gene: 8. The CDR3 loop spans 16 amino acids. The CDR3 nucleotides read TGCGCCAGCAGCCAAAAAGGCGGGAGGATCACCTACGAGCAGTACTTC. Translation gives CASSQKGGRITYEQYF.

This clone was counted between two and nine times. The V and J genes are TRBV10-3 and TRBJ1-5, with D perhaps TRBD1 (6 bases). The germline V gene has CDR1 ENHRY and CDR2 SYGVKD. The V end lost 4 bases, the J end lost 4 bases, and 17 bases lay between the germline ends. This CDR3 is 16 amino acids long. The CDR3 DNA reads as TGTGCCATCAGTGTTGGGGGGGGCGCCGCAAATCAGCCCCAGCATTTT. Residues: CAISVGGGAANQPQHF.

The CDR3 bases are TGTGCCACCAGTTCGACACCGGGACAGTCGTTTGATGGGGAGCTGTTTTTT. It specifies CATSSTPGQSFDGELFF. The chain uses TRBV24-1 and TRBJ2-2; 7 nucleotides match TRBD1. The CDR3 extends over 17 amino acids. J lost 8 bases, V lost 6 bases, and 17 bases had no gene match. Germline V gene lookup returns CDR1 KGHDR and CDR2 SFDVKD.

The chain employs TRBV2 and TRBJ1-5; the D gene is possibly TRBD1 (5 bases). The CDR3 extends over 14 amino acids. Trimming took off 0 bases at V and 6 bases at J, with 9 bases between the two ends. Germline V gives CDR1 SNHLY, CDR2 FYNNEI. This chain's CDR3 is CASSEAQGSQPQHF. CDR3 nucleotides: TGTGCCAGCAGTGAAGCGCAGGGTAGTCAGCCCCAGCATTTT.

The chain carries TRBV15 and TRBJ1-5, with D tentatively TRBD1 (6 bases). Germline V gene sequence: CDR1 LNHNV, CDR2 YYDKDF (reference sequence). V was cut by 1 base and J by 6 bases, with 10 bases left in between. The CDR3 sequence is 14 residues long. The CDR3 nucleotides are TGTGCCACCAGCAGAGTGCAGGGGTCTCAGCCCCAGCATTTT. Its translation is CATSRVQGSQPQHF.

The chain recombines TRBV4-3 with TRBJ1-1; 8 nucleotides align to TRBD1. Germline lookup yields CDR1 LGHNA and CDR2 YSLEER. The trim removed 1 base at V and 1 base at J, leaving 8 bases unmatched. The length of the CDR3 is 17 residues. The CDR3 is CASSQGLRQGANTEAFF. DNA for the CDR3: TGCGCCAGCAGCCAAGGATTAAGGCAGGGGGCGAACACTGAAGCTTTCTTT.

This sequence joins TRBV7-9 and TRBJ2-7, with 16 bases fitting TRBD2. Germline loops: CDR1 SEHNR, CDR2 FQNEAQ (reference sequence). This CDR3 has 16 residues. J was trimmed by 6 bases and V by 3 bases; bases with no gene match: 5. The CDR3 nucleotides are TGTGCCAGCAGCTTCTCCGGGACTAGCGGGGGGGCCGAGCAGTACTTC. Translated: CASSFSGTSGGAEQYF.

The chain joins TRBV6-5 to TRBJ2-7; D call uncertain. The CDR3 covers 15 residues. V shed 2 bases and J shed 3 bases, with 14 bases lying between them. CDR1 and CDR2 (germline): MNHEY, SVGAGI. The CDR3 DNA is TGTGCCAGCAGTTACCAAATGACCCCGGGCTACGAGCAGTACTTC. Translating gives CASSYQMTPGYEQYF.

J is TRBJ1-5 and V is TRBV5-1; D unresolved. CDR1 is SGHRS and CDR2 is YFSETQ in the germline V gene. V gave up 4 bases and J gave up 0 bases, with 5 bases separating them. The CDR3 covers 13 residues. The CDR3 here is CASSRDSNQPQHF. For the CDR3, the DNA is TGCGCCAGCAGCCGCGATAGCAATCAGCCCCAGCATTTT.

This chain joins TRBV19 and TRBJ1-3; D remains ambiguous. This CDR3 spans 14 amino acids. Germline lookup yields CDR1 LNHDA and CDR2 SQIVND (reference sequence). The DNA for the CDR3 is TGTCCATACTACCCCCTGAACTCTGGAAACACCATATATTTT. It codes for CPYYPLNSGNTIYF.

The chain is built from TRBV6-5 and TRBJ2-5, with a tentative D call TRBD2 (5 bases). Germline V lookup: CDR1 MNHEY, CDR2 SVGAGI. Trimming left V 6 bases short and J 5 bases short, with 19 bases between. The CDR3 has 15 residues. The CDR3 sequence is CASSHGPGVGETQYF. The CDR3 DNA sequence: TGTGCCAGCAGCCACGGCCCCGGGGTGGGTGAGACCCAGTACTTC.

This sequence joins TRBV6-5 and TRBJ1-3; TRBD1 matches 8 bases. The germline V gene has CDR1 MNHEY and CDR2 SVGAGI. This CDR3 is built from 15 residues. The V gene end was trimmed by 7 bases and the J gene end by 1 base; junction bases not matched to a gene: 6. CDR3: CASKGQALSGNTIYF. The CDR3, as DNA: TGTGCCAGCAAGGGACAGGCTCTATCTGGAAACACCATATATTTT.

Only a few counts were recorded for this clone. The chain joins TRBV6-1 to TRBJ1-6; D might be TRBD1 (5 bases). Germline V gene lookup returns CDR1 MNHNS and CDR2 SASEGT. V gave up 6 bases and J gave up 3 bases, with 12 bases separating them. This CDR3 spans 15 amino acids. CDR3 region: CASRPQELYNSPLHF. Here the CDR3 DNA reads TGTGCCAGCAGACCACAGGAGCTCTATAATTCACCCCTCCACTTT.

The V gene is TRBV5-6, the J gene TRBJ2-7; tentatively, D is TRBD1 (6 bases). The CDR3 runs 13 residues. The V end lost 2 bases, the J end lost 3 bases, and 9 bases lay between the germline ends. Germline lookup yields CDR1 SGHDT and CDR2 YYEEEE. The CDR3 region has the DNA TGTGCCAGCAGCTTAGGGGGTGGCTACGAGCAGTACTTC. The encoded protein is CASSLGGGYEQYF.

The CDR3 DNA reads as TGCGCCAGCAGCTCCGGGAACCCGGGACTAACCTACAATGAGCAGTTCTTC. Amino acid sequence: CASSSGNPGLTYNEQFF. This chain connects TRBV5-1 to TRBJ2-1; 7 bases are a match to TRBD2. The CDR3 covers 17 residues. The junction had 11 bases not matched to a gene; V was cut back by 3 bases and J by 2 bases. Germline CDR1 and CDR2: SGHRS and YFSETQ.

The chain couples TRBV27 to TRBJ1-4; 8 bases match TRBD1. J gave up 8 bases and V 5 bases, and 13 bases lay outside the gene matches. Germline loops: CDR1 MNHEY, CDR2 SMNVEV (reference sequence). The CDR3 loop spans 16 amino acids. The CDR3 loop is CASSTRGRGRKEKLFF. DNA for the CDR3: TGTGCCAGCAGTACCCGAGGCAGGGGGCGTAAGGAAAAACTGTTTTTT.

This rearrangement joins TRBV12-1 to TRBJ2-3; TRBD1 reflects the table's D call only, with no check against the DNA. TRBV12-1 is an annotated pseudogene. The CDR3 sequence is 17 residues long. The CDR3 nucleotides read TGTGCCAGCAGCCCGGGACAGGGAAGGGGAGATAGAGATACGCAGTATTTT. This encodes CASSPGQGRGDRDTQYF.

V usage is TRBV5-1 and J usage is TRBJ2-5; D perhaps matches TRBD2 (5 bases). Trimming removed 1 base from V and 5 bases from J, with 9 bases in between. The CDR3 runs to 13 residues. The germline gives CDR1 SGHRS, CDR2 YFSETQ. The CDR3 is CASSLYEGETQYF. Here the CDR3 DNA reads TGCGCCAGCAGCTTGTATGAGGGTGAGACCCAGTACTTC.

This clone was recorded only once. The chain uses TRBV3-1 (or the pseudogene TRBV3-2) and TRBJ1-3, with D hard to call. Trimming took 2 bases from V and 5 from J, leaving 13 bases between them. The CDR3 runs 15 residues. CDR1 is LGHDT and CDR2 is YNNKEL in the germline V gene (reference sequence). The CDR3 spells CASSQLAGQRNTIYF. The CDR3 DNA reads TGTGCCAGCAGCCAATTGGCAGGTCAAAGAAACACCATATATTTT.

This clone was seen once. The V call is TRBV11-2, the J call TRBJ1-5; TRBD1 agrees at 12 bases. Trimming took 5 bases from V and 8 from J; bases not matched to a gene: 7. This CDR3 contains 15 residues. Per the germline V gene, CDR1 is SGHAT and CDR2 is FQNNGV. This CDR3 reads CASSRGTGGGEPQHF. CDR3 DNA: TGTGCCAGCAGCCGAGGGACAGGGGGCGGCGAGCCCCAGCATTTT.

The chain links TRBV5-1 to TRBJ2-3; D is perhaps TRBD2 (7 bases). The germline CDR1 and CDR2 sequences are SGHRS and YFSETQ. V lost 6 bases, J lost 0 bases, and 14 bases lay in between. The CDR3 has 15 residues. The DNA of the CDR3 is TGCGCCAGCACATTTCGGGGGGCTAGCACAGATACGCAGTATTTT. Translating gives CASTFRGASTDTQYF.

The chain is built from TRBV23-1 and TRBJ2-5; D may be TRBD1 (5 bases). TRBV23-1 is placed among ORFs of uncertain function. V was cut by 4 bases and J by 2 bases, with 26 bases left in between. The CDR3 spans 19 residues. DNA of the CDR3: TGCGCCAGCAGTCTGGGTTTCCTTAAGCTGACAGCGAGACAAGAGACCCAGTACTTC. Encoded protein: CASSLGFLKLTARQETQYF.

The chain couples TRBV19 to TRBJ2-1; 12 nucleotides line up with TRBD2. The CDR3 is 15 residues long. The trim removed 4 bases at V and 7 bases at J, leaving 5 bases unmatched. The germline CDR1 and CDR2 sequences are LNHDA and SQIVND (reference sequence). The CDR3 sequence is CASSTSGGARNEQFF. The CDR3 DNA sequence: TGTGCCAGTAGTACTAGCGGGGGGGCTAGGAATGAGCAGTTCTTC.

V gene TRBV27 combines with J gene TRBJ2-7; 9 bases match TRBD1. The V gene end was trimmed by 5 bases and the J gene end by 6 bases; junction bases not matched to a gene: 5. This CDR3 has 13 residues. Germline loops: CDR1 MNHEY, CDR2 SMNVEV (reference sequence). CDR3 nucleotides: TGTGCCAGCAGTATAATGACAGGGGGCGAGCAGTACTTC. This gives the protein CASSIMTGGEQYF.

This chain joins TRBV27 and TRBJ1-2; 8 bases are a match to TRBD1. This CDR3 is 13 amino acids long. The ends lost 11 bases at V and 7 bases at J; junction bases unmatched: 12. Per germline, CDR1 MNHEY and CDR2 SMNVEV (reference sequence). In DNA form, the CDR3 reads TGTGCCGCCGGGGGGCAGGGGGCGCGTGGCTACACCTTC. Translated: CAAGGQGARGYTF.

The gene calls are TRBV29-1 and TRBJ1-6; maybe TRBD1 (5 bases). The CDR3 spans 13 residues. Between the trimmed V and J ends, which lost 3 bases and 7 bases, there was a span of 10 bases. The germline V gene has CDR1 SQVTM and CDR2 ANQGSEA. The CDR3 sequence: CSVELQENSPLHF. CDR3 coding DNA: TGCAGCGTTGAGTTACAGGAGAATTCACCCCTCCACTTT.

The CDR3 reads CAWSTGGSGNTIYF. CDR3 sequence (DNA): TGTGCCTGGAGCACAGGGGGATCTGGAAACACCATATATTTT. This rearrangement joins TRBV30 to TRBJ1-3; 8 bases map to TRBD1. CDR3 length: 14 amino acids. Germline trimming cut 3 bases from V and 1 base from J; bases unmatched to any gene: 2. CDR1 and CDR2 from the germline V gene are GTSNPN and SVGIG (reference sequence).

The rearrangement joins TRBV28 to TRBJ2-7; 9 bases fit TRBD2. The junction had 12 bases not matched to a gene; V was cut back by 3 bases and J by 6 bases. Germline CDR1 MDHEN, CDR2 SYDVKM. The CDR3 length is 16 residues. The CDR3 DNA is TGTGCCAGCAGTTTTGGGCTAGCGGGGATTTCTACCGAGCAGTACTTC. It specifies CASSFGLAGISTEQYF.

This clone was counted a single time. The chain links TRBV28 to TRBJ2-7; 9 bases align to TRBD1. With V trimmed by 8 bases and J by 2 bases, 10 bases remained unmatched. This CDR3 has 15 amino acids. In germline, CDR1 is MDHEN, CDR2 SYDVKM. CDR3 residues: CASRRAGTGTYEQYF. CDR3 coding DNA: TGTGCCAGCCGTCGCGCCGGGACAGGGACCTACGAGCAGTACTTC.